The 13 T cell receptor beta chains below come from one sample, sequenced in a study of cytotoxic CD8 clonotypes in ibrutinib-treated CLL. Repertoires were generated with immunoSEQ multiplex PCR, while TCRdb's copy carries only in-frame clones and drops some. The sample carries about 68,000 clones, more than 70% recorded once. This specimen consisted of PBMCs, obtained at disease progression, from a patient treated with ibrutinib. All receptors derive from a human donor with chronic lymphocytic leukemia.

This chain joins TRBV5-1 and TRBJ2-1; D remains ambiguous. This CDR3 region has 13 residues. From germline, CDR1 is SGHRS and CDR2 YFSETQ. V lost 0 bases and J 9 bases, leaving 10 bases between the germline ends. CDR3 amino acids: CASSLDPRGEQFF. The CDR3 nucleotides are TGCGCCAGCAGCTTGGACCCGCGAGGTGAGCAGTTCTTC.

The chain has TRBV13 and TRBJ1-1, with no clear D. The CDR3 is 13 amino acids. V was trimmed by 0 bases and J by 7 bases, leaving 9 bases between them. Germline V gene data show CDR1 as PRHDT and CDR2 as FYEKMQ (reference sequence). The CDR3 nucleotides read TGTGCCAGCAGCTTAGGCTCTCATCGTGAAGCTTTCTTT. Protein product: CASSLGSHREAFF.

The chain combines TRBV10-2 with TRBJ1-4; TRBD1 aligns across 10 bases. V was pared by 2 bases and J by 7 bases, with 4 bases of the junction left unmatched. Germline-derived CDR1 and CDR2 are WSHSY and SAAADI. CDR3 length equals 15 residues. This CDR3 reads CASSERQGAFEKLFF. CDR3 DNA sequence: TGCGCCAGCAGTGAGCGACAGGGGGCGTTTGAAAAACTGTTTTTT.

Only a few counts were recorded for this clone. The CDR3 DNA follows: TGTGCCAGCAGTGAAGTAGGGACAGGGGGCTATGAGCAGTTCTTC. Its translation: CASSEVGTGGYEQFF. V gene TRBV6-1 combines with J gene TRBJ2-1; 12 positions match TRBD1. Germline V gene sequence: CDR1 MNHNS, CDR2 SASEGT. This CDR3 is 15 amino acids long. Losses at the gene ends were 1 base for V and 8 bases for J; bases not matched to a gene: 3.

The chain joins TRBV19 to TRBJ1-3; D uncertain. The germline CDR1 and CDR2 sequences are LNHDA and SQIVND (reference sequence). The CDR3 length is 14 residues. Deletions cut 1 base from V and 6 bases from J, with 10 bases between. CDR3 protein: CASSIASRKNTIYF. The DNA of the CDR3 is TGTGCCAGTAGTATAGCGAGTAGGAAAAACACCATATATTTT.

The rearrangement uses TRBV7-7 and TRBJ2-2; possibly TRBD2 for D (6 bases). Trimming removed 8 bases from V and 4 bases from J, with 11 bases in between. The V gene's germline CDR1 is SSHAT and CDR2 FNYEAQ (reference sequence). The CDR3 consists of 13 residues. In DNA, the CDR3 is TGTGCCAGCCGAGGACTACCCACCGGGGAGCTGTTTTTT. Its protein product is CASRGLPTGELFF.

The table lists this clone with a count of one. The J gene is TRBJ1-2, the V gene TRBV18, with D possibly matching TRBD1 (5 bases). The CDR3 length is 15 residues. V lost 0 bases and J lost 4, with 12 bases in between. Germline V CDR1 and CDR2: KGHSH, LQKENI. The CDR3: CASSPPGERVYGYTF. CDR3 bases: TGTGCCAGCTCACCACCAGGGGAGAGAGTCTATGGCTACACCTTC.

In this sample, this clone turned up many times. The chain is built from TRBV15 and TRBJ1-5; the match to TRBD1 covers 9 bases. Germline V gene data show CDR1 as LNHNV and CDR2 as YYDKDF (reference sequence). There are 15 residues in the CDR3. Germline trimming cut 5 bases from V and 4 bases from J; bases unmatched to any gene: 6. The CDR3 loop is CATSVEGQGNQPQHF. The CDR3 DNA follows: TGTGCCACCAGCGTAGAAGGACAGGGGAATCAGCCCCAGCATTTT.

This clone turned up a few times. The chain combines TRBV19 with TRBJ1-2, with a tentative D call TRBD1 (5 bases). The length of the CDR3 is 14 residues. Deletions cut 6 bases from V and 4 bases from J, with 15 bases between. Germline assignment: CDR1 LNHDA and CDR2 SQIVND (reference sequence). The CDR3 sequence: CASSRAGTAYGYTF. Here the CDR3 DNA reads TGTGCCAGTAGCCGGGCCGGGACGGCCTATGGCTACACCTTC. The full variable domain, in which reference TRBV19 and TRBJ1-2 provide the parts outside the CDR3, is DGGITQSPKYLFRKEGQNVTLSCEQNLNHDAMYWYRQDPGQGLRLIYYSQIVNDFQKGDIAEGYSVSREKKESFPLTVTSAQKNPTAFYLCASSRAGTAYGYTFGSGTRLTVV.

This clone was picked up a small number of times. The chain carries TRBV30 and TRBJ1-1; D unresolved. Germline CDR1 reads GTSNPN; CDR2 reads SVGIG (reference sequence). The CDR3 spans 13 residues. Trimming left V 0 bases short and J 4 bases short, with 9 bases between. The CDR3 coding sequence is TGTGCCTGGAGTGTAGGTGGGCGCACTGAAGCTTTCTTT. Translating it yields CAWSVGGRTEAFF.

The rearrangement joins TRBV4-1 to TRBJ2-6; a weak D match, TRBD1 (6 bases). Between the trimmed V and J ends, which lost 3 bases and 4 bases, there was a span of 19 bases. CDR3 size: 18 residues. Looked up from germline, CDR1 is MGHRA and CDR2 is YSYEKL. As DNA, the CDR3 is TGCGCCAGCAGCCATACGACAGGTAGTCGACCCGGGGCCAACGTCCTGACTTTC. Translation: CASSHTTGSRPGANVLTF.

The chain uses TRBV28 and TRBJ2-5; 8 bases line up with TRBD1. The CDR3 covers 14 residues. Germline V gene sequence: CDR1 MDHEN, CDR2 SYDVKM. The junction had 10 bases not matched to a gene; V was cut back by 8 bases and J by 5 bases. CDR3 residues: CASGLGQAMETQYF. CDR3 in DNA: TGTGCCAGCGGATTGGGACAGGCGATGGAGACCCAGTACTTC.

This clone occurred a few times. The chain recombines TRBV19 with TRBJ2-5, with 8 bases that match TRBD2. Germline CDR1 LNHDA, CDR2 SQIVND (reference sequence). The junction had 2 bases not matched to a gene; V was cut back by 10 bases and J by 1 base. This CDR3 comprises 12 residues. CDR3 protein: CATGLAQETQYF. For the CDR3, the DNA is TGTGCCACCGGACTAGCCCAAGAGACCCAGTACTTC.